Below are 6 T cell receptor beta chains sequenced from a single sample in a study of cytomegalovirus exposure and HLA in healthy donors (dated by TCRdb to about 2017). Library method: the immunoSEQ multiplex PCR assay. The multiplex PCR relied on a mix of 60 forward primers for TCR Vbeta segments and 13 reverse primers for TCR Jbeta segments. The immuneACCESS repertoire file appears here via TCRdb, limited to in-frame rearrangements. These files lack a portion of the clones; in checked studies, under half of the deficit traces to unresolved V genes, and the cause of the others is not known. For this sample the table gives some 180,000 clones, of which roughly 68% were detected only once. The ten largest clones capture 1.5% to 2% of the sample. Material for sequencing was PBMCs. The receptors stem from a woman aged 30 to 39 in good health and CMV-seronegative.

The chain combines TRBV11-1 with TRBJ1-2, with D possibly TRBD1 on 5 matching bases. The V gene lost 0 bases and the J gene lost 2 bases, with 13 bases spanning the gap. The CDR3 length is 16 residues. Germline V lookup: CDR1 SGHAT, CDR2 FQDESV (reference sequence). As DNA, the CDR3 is TGTGCCAGCAGCTTAGCACCTGGGGCGCTGAACTATGGCTACACCTTC. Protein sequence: CASSLAPGALNYGYTF.

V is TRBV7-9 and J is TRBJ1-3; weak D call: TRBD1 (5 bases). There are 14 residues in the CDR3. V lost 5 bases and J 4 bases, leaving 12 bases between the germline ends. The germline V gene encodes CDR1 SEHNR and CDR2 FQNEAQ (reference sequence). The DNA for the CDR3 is TGTGCCAGCAGCGGGCTCGGGGGAGGAAACACCATATATTTT. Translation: CASSGLGGGNTIYF. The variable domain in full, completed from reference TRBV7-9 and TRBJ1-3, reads DTGVSQNPRHKITKRGQNVTFRCDPISEHNRLYWYRQTLGQGPEFLTYFQNEAQLEKSRLLSDRFSAERPKGSFSTLEIQRTEQGDSAMYLCASSGLGGGNTIYFGEGSWLTVV.

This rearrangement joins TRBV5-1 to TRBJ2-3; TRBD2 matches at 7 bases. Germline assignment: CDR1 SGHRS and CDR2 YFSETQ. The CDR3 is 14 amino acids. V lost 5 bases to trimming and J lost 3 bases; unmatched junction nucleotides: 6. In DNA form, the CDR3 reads TGCGCCAGCAGTATGGGGGGGGGAACAGATACGCAGTATTTT. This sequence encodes CASSMGGGTDTQYF.

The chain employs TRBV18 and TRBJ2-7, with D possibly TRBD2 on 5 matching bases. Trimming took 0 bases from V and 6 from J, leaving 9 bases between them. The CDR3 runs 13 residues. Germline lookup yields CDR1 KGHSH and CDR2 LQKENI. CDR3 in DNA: TGTGCCAGCTCACCACCCGCCGAGGGCGAGCAGTACTTC. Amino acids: CASSPPAEGEQYF.

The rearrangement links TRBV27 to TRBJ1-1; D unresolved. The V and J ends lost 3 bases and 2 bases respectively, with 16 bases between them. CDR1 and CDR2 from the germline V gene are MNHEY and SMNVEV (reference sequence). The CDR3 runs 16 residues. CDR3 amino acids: CASSFSGLGLNTEAFF. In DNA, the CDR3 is TGTGCCAGCAGTTTCTCAGGACTAGGGCTAAACACTGAAGCTTTCTTT.

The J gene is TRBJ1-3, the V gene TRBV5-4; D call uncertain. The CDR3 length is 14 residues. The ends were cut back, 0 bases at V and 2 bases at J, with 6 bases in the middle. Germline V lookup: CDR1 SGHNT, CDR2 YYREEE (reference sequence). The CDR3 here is CASSLDPTGNTIYF. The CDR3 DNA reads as TGTGCCAGCAGCTTGGATCCAACTGGAAACACCATATATTTT.